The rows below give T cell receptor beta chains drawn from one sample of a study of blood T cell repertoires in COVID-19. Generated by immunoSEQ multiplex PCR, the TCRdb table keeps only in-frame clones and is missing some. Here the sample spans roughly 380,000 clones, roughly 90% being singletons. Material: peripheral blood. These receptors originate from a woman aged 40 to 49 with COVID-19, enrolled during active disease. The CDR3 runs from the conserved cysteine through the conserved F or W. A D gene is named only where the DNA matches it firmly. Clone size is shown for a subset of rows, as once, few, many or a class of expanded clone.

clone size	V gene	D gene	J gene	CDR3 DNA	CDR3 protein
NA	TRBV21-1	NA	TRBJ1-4	TGTGCCAGCAGGGCTCAGGGTAAGGAAAAACTGTTTTTT	CASRAQGKEKLFF
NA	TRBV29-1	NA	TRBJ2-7	TGCAGCGCCCGACAGGTCGACGAGCAGTACTTC	CSARQVDEQYF
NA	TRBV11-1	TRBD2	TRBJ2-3	TGTGCCAGCAGCCGTCCCGGGACTAGCGGGAAGCAGTATTTT	CASSRPGTSGKQYF
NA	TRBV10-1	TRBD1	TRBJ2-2	TGCGCCAGCAGTGGGGACAGGGTAACCGGGGAGCTGTTTTTT	CASSGDRVTGELFF
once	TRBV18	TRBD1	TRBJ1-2	TGTGCCAGCTCACCACTGGGAAGACAGGGAGGCTACACCTTC	CASSPLGRQGGYTF
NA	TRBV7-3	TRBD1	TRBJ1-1	TGTGCCAGCAGCGGACAGGGCAACACTGAAGCTTTCTTT	CASSGQGNTEAFF
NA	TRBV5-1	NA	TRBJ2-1	TGCGCCAGCAGCTTGGAGGGCAGGGACAATGAGCAGTTCTTC	CASSLEGRDNEQFF
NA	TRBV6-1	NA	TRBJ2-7	TGTGCCAGCAGTGAACAGCGACTATACGAGCAGTACTTC	CASSEQRLYEQYF
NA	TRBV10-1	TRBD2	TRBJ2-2	TGCGCCAGCAGTGAGAACGGACCTAGCGGGGGGCCGAACACCGGGGAGCTGTTTTTT	CASSENGPSGGPNTGELFF
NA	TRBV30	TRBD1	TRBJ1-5	TGTGCCTGGAGTGTACTACAGGGGCAGCCCCAGCATTTT	CAWSVLQGQPQHF
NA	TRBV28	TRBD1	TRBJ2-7	TGTGCCAGCAGTTTATGGGGGGACAGGGGGAAACCCTACGAGCAGTACTTC	CASSLWGDRGKPYEQYF
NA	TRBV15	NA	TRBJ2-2	TGTGCCACCAGCAGCCGAACAGGGAGAACCGGGGAGCTGTTTTTT	CATSSRTGRTGELFF
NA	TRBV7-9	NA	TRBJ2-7	TGTGCCAGCAGCTTAATAGATTGGTACGAGCAGTACTTC	CASSLIDWYEQYF
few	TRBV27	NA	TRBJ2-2	TGTGCCAGCAGTTTTGGGCGGAACACCGGGGAGCTGTTTTTT	CASSFGRNTGELFF
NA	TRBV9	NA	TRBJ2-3	TGTGCCAGCAGCGTAGGAGGAGCGGGTCTCACAGATACGCAGTATTTT	CASSVGGAGLTDTQYF
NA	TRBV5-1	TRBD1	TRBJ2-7	TGCGCCAGCAGCTTGGAACTCGGACAGGGACTGAGGGAGCAGTACTTC	CASSLELGQGLREQYF
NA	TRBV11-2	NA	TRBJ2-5	TGTGCCAGCAGCTTTCTGACTAGGGGAGGTGAGACCCAGTACTTC	CASSFLTRGGETQYF
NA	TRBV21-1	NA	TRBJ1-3	TGTGCCAGCAGAAAGTGGGACAGGCCCTCTGGAAACACCATATATTTT	CASRKWDRPSGNTIYF
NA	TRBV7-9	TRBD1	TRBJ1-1	TGTGCCAGCAGCTTCCGGACAGGAGGGAACACTGAAGCTTTCTTT	CASSFRTGGNTEAFF
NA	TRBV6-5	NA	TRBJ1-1	TGTGCCAGCAGTTACTCGACTCTCACTGAAGCTTTCTTT	CASSYSTLTEAFF
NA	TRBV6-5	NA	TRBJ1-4	TGTGCCAGCAGTTACTCGCGACAGCCTAATGAAAAACTGTTTTTT	CASSYSRQPNEKLFF
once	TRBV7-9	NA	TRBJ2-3	TGTGCCAGCAGCTCAACAGATCACACAGATACGCAGTATTTT	CASSSTDHTDTQYF
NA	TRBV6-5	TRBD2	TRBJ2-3	TGTGCCGGTCGGGGGGGGCTCACAGATACGCAGTATTTT	CAGRGGLTDTQYF
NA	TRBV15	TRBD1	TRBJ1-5	TGTGCCACCAGCAGAGATGCGACAGGGGGCGGTCAGCCCCAGCATTTT	CATSRDATGGGQPQHF
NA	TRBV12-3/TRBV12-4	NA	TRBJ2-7	TGTGCCAGCACCGATGCGATTTACGAGCAGTACTTC	CASTDAIYEQYF
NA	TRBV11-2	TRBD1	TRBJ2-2	TGTGCCAGCAGACATCCGGGACAGGGCAACACCGGGGAGCTGTTTTTT	CASRHPGQGNTGELFF
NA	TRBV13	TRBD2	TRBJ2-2	TGTGCCAGCAGCTTAGCAGCGGGAGGGCCGGCCGGGGAGCTGTTTTTT	CASSLAAGGPAGELFF
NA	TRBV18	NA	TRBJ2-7	TGTGTGCGGGGGCTTGGATACGAGCAGTACTTC	CVRGLGYEQYF
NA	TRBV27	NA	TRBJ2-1	TGTGCCAGCAGACAGGTCCCCTACAATGAGCAGTTCTTC	CASRQVPYNEQFF
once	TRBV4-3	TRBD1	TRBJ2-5	TGCGCCAGCAGCCCGACAGGGACAGAGACCCAGTACTTC	CASSPTGTETQYF
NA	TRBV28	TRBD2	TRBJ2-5	TGTGCCAGCAGTTTTTGGGGACTAGCGGATCAAGAGACCCAGTACTTC	CASSFWGLADQETQYF
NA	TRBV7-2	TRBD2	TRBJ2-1	TGTGCCAGCGGTGCGGGAGGTTACAATGAGCAGTTCTTC	CASGAGGYNEQFF
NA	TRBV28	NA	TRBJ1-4	TGTGCCAGCAGTTTAAACAGCAATAATGAAAAACTGTTTTTT	CASSLNSNNEKLFF
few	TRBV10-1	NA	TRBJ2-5	TGCGCCAGCAGTGACGCCAGGAACCAAGAGACCCAGTACTTC	CASSDARNQETQYF
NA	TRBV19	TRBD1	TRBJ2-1	TGTGCCAGTAGTGCACAGGGGACCTTCTACAATGAGCAGTTCTTC	CASSAQGTFYNEQFF
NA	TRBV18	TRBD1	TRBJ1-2	TGTGCCAGCTCGCAAGACAGGGTCGATGGCTACACCTTC	CASSQDRVDGYTF
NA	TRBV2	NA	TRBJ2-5	TGTGCCAGCAGTGACTTACGTGAGGCAGGGTGGACCCAGTACTTC	CASSDLREAGWTQYF
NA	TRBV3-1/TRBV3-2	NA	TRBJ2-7	TGTGCCAGCAGCCGGGGAGGCTACGAGCAGTACTTC	CASSRGGYEQYF
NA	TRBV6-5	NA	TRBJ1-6	TGTGCCAGCAGTAGGGGGACTTCACCCCTCCACTTT	CASSRGTSPLHF
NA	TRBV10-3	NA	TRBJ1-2	TGTGCCATCAGTGATCGAACTCAGGGGTGGGAGGGCTACACCTTC	CAISDRTQGWEGYTF
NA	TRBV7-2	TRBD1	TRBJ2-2	TGTGCCAGCAGCCTCAGACAGGGAACCGGGGAGCTGTTTTTT	CASSLRQGTGELFF
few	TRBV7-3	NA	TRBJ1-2	TGTGCCAGCAGTATTGACTCCAACTATGGCTACACCTTC	CASSIDSNYGYTF
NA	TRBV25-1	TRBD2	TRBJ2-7	TGTGCCAGCAGTGAACCAAGCGGGGGTAGCTCCTACGAGCAGTACTTC	CASSEPSGGSSYEQYF
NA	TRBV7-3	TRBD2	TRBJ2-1	TGTGCCAGCAGCCCTCTAGCGGGAGGACTGCATGAGCAGTTCTTC	CASSPLAGGLHEQFF
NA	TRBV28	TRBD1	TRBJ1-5	TGTGCCAGCAGTGCCGGGACAGGGTATCAGCCCCAGCATTTT	CASSAGTGYQPQHF
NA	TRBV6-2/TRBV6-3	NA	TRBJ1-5	TGTGCCAGCAGCCGCGGCAGTTTAAATCAGCCCCAGCATTTT	CASSRGSLNQPQHF
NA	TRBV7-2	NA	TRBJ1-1	TGTGCCAGCAGCGCCCAGGCACCGCAGGCTTTCTTT	CASSAQAPQAFF
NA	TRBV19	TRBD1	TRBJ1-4	TGTGCCAGCAACAGGGGGCTTGGGTTTGGTGAAAAACTGTTTTTT	CASNRGLGFGEKLFF
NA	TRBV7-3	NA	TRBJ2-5	TGTGCCAGCAGCCAAGAGGTTACGGAGACCCAGTACTTC	CASSQEVTETQYF
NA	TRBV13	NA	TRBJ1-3	TGTGCCAGCAGCTTAGGGGGGCGCGCTGGAAACACCATATATTTT	CASSLGGRAGNTIYF
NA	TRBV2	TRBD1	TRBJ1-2	TGTGCCAGCACTATGACAGGGTTTTATTTGGGCTACACCTTC	CASTMTGFYLGYTF
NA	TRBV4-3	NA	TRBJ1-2	TGCGCCAGCAGCCAAGATAGAGGGGGTTGGGGCTACACCTTC	CASSQDRGGWGYTF
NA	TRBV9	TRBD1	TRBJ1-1	TGTGCCAGCAGCCCAACACAGGGGGCTAACGGTGAAGCTTTCTTT	CASSPTQGANGEAFF